This T cell receptor beta chain came from a study of blood T cell repertoires in COVID-19. Study at large: There were acute and convalescent COVID-19 samples, and they came from the United States, Italy and Spain.

Per the authors' pipeline: From reference gene primer amplification, estimates of nucleated cell counts were derived. Sequenced by immunoSEQ multiplex PCR; TCRdb stores in-frame clones only, minus some. Clone size and the V and J calls come from that table; the DNA yielded D and trimming. The data hold about 160,000 clones, with around 85% observed a single time. V lost 7 bases, J lost 13 bases, and 7 bases stayed unmatched. The CDR3 runs to 11 residues. Per germline, CDR1 LNHDA and CDR2 SQIVND (reference sequence). The receptor's source is a man between 60 and 70 years old who had recovered from COVID-19. This sequence joins TRBV19 and TRBJ1-1; 9 nucleotides line up with TRBD1. Sequenced material: peripheral blood. CDR3 DNA sequence: TGTGCCAGTATTAGGACAGGGGACGTTTTCTTT. Its protein is CASIRTGDVFF.